This paragraph reports one TCR beta chain. Using immunoSEQ multiplex PCR, the repertoire was profiled, and TCRdb retains in-frame clones only, with some absent. The table has 150,000 to 200,000 clones, approximately 86% seen once; the top ten hold less than 2%. These data belong to a study of control samples from healthy donors and cancer patients. The CDR3 has 15 amino acids. The V gene's germline CDR1 is LNHDA and CDR2 SQIVND (reference sequence). Unmatched junction bases numbered 11, after V lost 5 bases and J lost 8 bases. Input material: blood. This TCR derives from a man younger than 35 in good health. The genes are TRBV19 and TRBJ1-4; 7 positions match TRBD1. The CDR3 coding sequence is TGTGCCAGTAGTCGACGAGGTACAGGGGAGGAAAAACTGTTTTTT. It is translated as CASSRRGTGEEKLFF.